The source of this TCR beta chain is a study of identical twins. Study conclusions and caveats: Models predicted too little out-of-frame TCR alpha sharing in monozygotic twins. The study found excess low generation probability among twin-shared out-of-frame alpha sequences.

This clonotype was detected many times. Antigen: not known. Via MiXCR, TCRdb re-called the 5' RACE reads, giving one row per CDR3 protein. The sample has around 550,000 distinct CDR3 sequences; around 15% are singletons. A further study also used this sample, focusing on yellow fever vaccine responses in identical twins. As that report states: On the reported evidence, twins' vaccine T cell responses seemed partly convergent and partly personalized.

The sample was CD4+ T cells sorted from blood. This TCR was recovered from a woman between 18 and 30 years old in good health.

CDR3: CSVAKGKANEKLFF. The CDR3 DNA follows: TGCAGCGTTGCAAAGGGGAAGGCCAATGAAAAACTGTTTTTT. The rearrangement links TRBV29-1 to TRBJ1-4; maybe TRBD1 (5 bases). V was cut by 4 bases and J by 5 bases, with 14 bases left in between. The CDR3 has 14 residues. The germline gives CDR1 SQVTM, CDR2 ANQGSEA.